This T cell receptor beta chain was profiled in a study of blood T cells in healthy people across ages. Study findings and constraints: A conclusive naive versus antigen-experienced comparison was prevented by the unsorted PBMCs. The diversity estimates, figures obtained from one million T cells, were considered underestimates.

Germline loops: CDR1 SGHDT, CDR2 YYEEEE. Trimming at V came to 6 bases and at J to 5 bases, leaving 13 bases not matched to a gene. This CDR3 contains 15 residues. As regards this clonotype: Its antigen is not identified.

Then a second PCR, running roughly 7 to 11 cycles, was carried out with a sample-barcoded 5' primer and a J-beta primer mix. Each TCR beta cDNA got a 12-nucleotide random molecular identifier. MiXCR was run by TCRdb on the 5' RACE reads, yielding one entry per CDR3 protein. The sample lists around 800,000 distinct CDR3 sequences, 35% to 50% occurring once. For every donor, a draw yielded 9.5 to 10 milliliters of peripheral blood. The sequenced sample consisted of blood. The receptor's source is an elderly man in good health. The chain combines TRBV5-6 with TRBJ2-5; 7 bases match TRBD2. The CDR3 protein is CASTFEGGWSETQYF. CDR3 nucleotides: TGTGCCAGCACCTTTGAGGGAGGGTGGAGCGAGACCCAGTACTTC.